These 7 T cell receptor beta chains originate from one sample sequenced in a study of T cell repertoires in cytomegalovirus infection. Their recognized antigens are unknown. Using its own MiXCR run on the reads, TCRdb lists one record per CDR3 protein. The sample shows over 95,000 distinct CDR3 sequences, under 35% of them seen only once. The material sequenced was CD8+ T cells from cultured PBMCs, taken from culture after CMV antigen stimulation. These receptors all come from a human donor in good health (CMV status not recorded). Some clones in this sample may be carry-over from other donors' samples.

This clonotype appeared many times. CDR3: CASSFWCRCPEQFF. The CDR3 coding sequence is TGTGCCAGCAGCTTTTGGTGTCGGTGCCCGGAGCAGTTCTTC. This chain uses TRBV11-2 with TRBJ2-1; D remains unclear. CDR1 and CDR2 (germline): SGHAT, FQNNGV. The CDR3 sequence is 14 residues long. With 3 bases removed from V and 10 bases from J, the gap between germline ends came to 16 bases.

The chain couples TRBV25-1 to TRBJ1-6; D is undetermined. The V gene's germline CDR1 is MGHDK and CDR2 SYGVNS. V gave up 0 bases and J gave up 3 bases, with 3 bases separating them. There are 14 residues in the CDR3. CDR3 nucleotide sequence: TGTGCCAGCAGTGAATATCTCTATAATTCACCCCTCCACTTT. Protein: CASSEYLYNSPLHF.

The chain employs TRBV20-1 and TRBJ2-3, with 9 bases fitting TRBD2. The V gene's germline CDR1 is DFQATT and CDR2 SNEGSKA (reference sequence). This CDR3 has 15 amino acids. Trimming removed 0 bases from V and 7 bases from J; junction bases left unmatched: 8. This chain's CDR3 is CSARDLAGGQNTQYF. DNA for the CDR3: TGCAGTGCTAGAGATTTGGCGGGGGGGCAGAATACGCAGTATTTT.

This clonotype was counted only a few times. The chain has TRBV6-2 or TRBV6-3 and TRBJ1-1; a possible D gene is TRBD1 (5 bases). Trimming stripped 0 bases from V and 1 base from J, with 15 bases between. This CDR3 has 17 amino acids. Germline lookup yields CDR1 MNHEY and CDR2 SVGEGT. The chain's CDR3 is CASSYSRQPLPNTEAFF. As DNA, the CDR3 is TGTGCCAGCAGTTACTCGCGACAGCCGCTGCCGAACACTGAAGCTTTCTTT.

There are many counts of this clonotype. The V and J genes are TRBV12-3 or TRBV12-4 and TRBJ1-5; no firm D call. CDR3 length equals 16 residues. V was cut by 6 bases and J by 0 bases, with 15 bases left in between. The CDR3 spells CASSPEGGNSNQPQHF. DNA of the CDR3: TGTGCCAGCAGCCCCGAAGGAGGGAATAGCAATCAGCCCCAGCATTTT.

This rearrangement joins TRBV5-1 to TRBJ1-1; TRBD1 might be the D (6 bases). This CDR3 contains 11 residues. The germline V and J ends were trimmed by 4 bases and 11 bases, with 12 bases remaining between them. Germline V gene sequence: CDR1 SGHRS, CDR2 YFSETQ. The CDR3 DNA reads TGCGCCAGCAGCCTCGGGACATTGGCTTTCTTT. It encodes CASSLGTLAFF. The full variable domain, with the rest looked up from reference TRBV5-1 and TRBJ1-1, is KAGVTQTPRYLIKTRGQQVTLSCSPISGHRSVSWYQQTPGQGLQFLFEYFSETQRNKGNFPGRFSGRQFSNSRSEMNVSTLELGDSALYLCASSLGTLAFFGQGTRLTVV.

The chain combines TRBV27 with TRBJ2-7; D call uncertain. The CDR3 extends over 14 amino acids. V lost 2 bases and J 2 bases, leaving 10 bases between the germline ends. Germline lookup yields CDR1 MNHEY and CDR2 SMNVEV (reference sequence). The CDR3 nucleotides are TGTGCCAGCAGTTTAGGCGGCTCTACCTACGAGCAGTACTTC. Translated: CASSLGGSTYEQYF.